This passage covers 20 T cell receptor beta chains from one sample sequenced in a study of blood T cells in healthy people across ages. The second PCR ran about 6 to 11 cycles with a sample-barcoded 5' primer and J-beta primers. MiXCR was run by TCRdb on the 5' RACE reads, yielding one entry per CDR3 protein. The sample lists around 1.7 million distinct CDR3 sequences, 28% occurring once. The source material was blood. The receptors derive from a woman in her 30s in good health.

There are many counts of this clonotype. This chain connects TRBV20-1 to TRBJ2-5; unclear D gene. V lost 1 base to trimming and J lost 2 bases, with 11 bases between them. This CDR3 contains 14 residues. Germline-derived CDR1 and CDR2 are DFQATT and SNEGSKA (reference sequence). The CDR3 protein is CSARGSAQQETQYF. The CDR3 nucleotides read TGCAGTGCTAGAGGGTCGGCGCAACAAGAGACCCAGTACTTC.

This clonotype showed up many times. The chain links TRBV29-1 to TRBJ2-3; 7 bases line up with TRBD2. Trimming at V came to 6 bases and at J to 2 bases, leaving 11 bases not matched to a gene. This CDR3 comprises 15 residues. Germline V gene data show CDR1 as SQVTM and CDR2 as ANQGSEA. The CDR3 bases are TGCAGCGTCCAAAAAACTAGCGCTTCCACAGATACGCAGTATTTT. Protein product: CSVQKTSASTDTQYF.

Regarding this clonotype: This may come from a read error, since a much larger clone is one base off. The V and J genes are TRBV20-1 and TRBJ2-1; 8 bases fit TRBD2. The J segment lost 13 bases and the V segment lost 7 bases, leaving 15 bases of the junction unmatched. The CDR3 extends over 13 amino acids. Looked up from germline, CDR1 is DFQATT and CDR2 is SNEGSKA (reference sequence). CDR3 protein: CSGQRTSRETQFF. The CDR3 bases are TGCAGTGGTCAGAGGACTAGCCGGGAGACCCAGTTCTTC.

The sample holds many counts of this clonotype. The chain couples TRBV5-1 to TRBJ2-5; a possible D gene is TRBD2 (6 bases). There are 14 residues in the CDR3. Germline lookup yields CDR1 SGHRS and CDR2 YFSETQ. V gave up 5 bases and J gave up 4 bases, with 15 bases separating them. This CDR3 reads CASRQAGTAETQYF. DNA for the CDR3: TGCGCCAGCAGACAGGCAGGGACTGCAGAGACCCAGTACTTC. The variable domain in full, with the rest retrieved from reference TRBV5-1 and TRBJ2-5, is KAGVTQTPRYLIKTRGQQVTLSCSPISGHRSVSWYQQTPGQGLQFLFEYFSETQRNKGNFPGRFSGRQFSNSRSEMNVSTLELGDSALYLCASRQAGTAETQYFGPGTRLLVL.

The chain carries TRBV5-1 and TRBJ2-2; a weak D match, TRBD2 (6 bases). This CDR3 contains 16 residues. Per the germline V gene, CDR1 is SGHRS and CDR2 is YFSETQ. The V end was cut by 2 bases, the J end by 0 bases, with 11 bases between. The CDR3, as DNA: TGCGCCAGCAGCTTTTGGGCGGGGACGAACACCGGGGAGCTGTTTTTT. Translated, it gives CASSFWAGTNTGELFF.

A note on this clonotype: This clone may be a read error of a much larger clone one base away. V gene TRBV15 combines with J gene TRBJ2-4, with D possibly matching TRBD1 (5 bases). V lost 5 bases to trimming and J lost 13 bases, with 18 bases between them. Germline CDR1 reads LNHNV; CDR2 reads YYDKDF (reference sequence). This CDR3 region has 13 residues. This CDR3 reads CATSPQGDNEQYF. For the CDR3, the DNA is TGTGCCACCAGCCCCCAGGGCGACAATGAGCAGTACTTC.

The CDR3 spells CASSQGLAGGATQYF. CDR3 in DNA: TGTGCCAGCAGCCAGGGACTAGCGGGGGGAGCTACGCAGTATTTT. This chain connects TRBV3-1 to TRBJ2-3; 15 positions match TRBD2. This CDR3 contains 15 residues. Trimming took 3 bases from V and 8 from J; bases not matched to a gene: 3. The V gene's germline CDR1 is LGHDT and CDR2 YNNKEL (reference sequence).

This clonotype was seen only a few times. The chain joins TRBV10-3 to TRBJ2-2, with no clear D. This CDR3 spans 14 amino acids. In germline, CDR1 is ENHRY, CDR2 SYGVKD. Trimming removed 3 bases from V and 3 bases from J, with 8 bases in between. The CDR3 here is CAISDRPYTGELFF. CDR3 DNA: TGTGCCATCAGTGACAGACCATACACCGGGGAGCTGTTTTTT.

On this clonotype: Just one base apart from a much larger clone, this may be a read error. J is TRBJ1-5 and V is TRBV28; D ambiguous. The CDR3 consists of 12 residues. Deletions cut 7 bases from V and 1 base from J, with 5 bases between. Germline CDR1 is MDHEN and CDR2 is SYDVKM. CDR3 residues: CASMESNQPQHF. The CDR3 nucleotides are TGTGCCAGCATGGAAAGCAATCAGCCCCAGCATTTT. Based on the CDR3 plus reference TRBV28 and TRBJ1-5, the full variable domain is DVKVTQSSRYLVKRTGEKVFLECVQDMDHENMFWYRQDPGLGLRLIYFSYDVKMKEKGDIPEGYSVSREKKERFSLILESASTNQTSMYLCASMESNQPQHFGDGTRLSIL.

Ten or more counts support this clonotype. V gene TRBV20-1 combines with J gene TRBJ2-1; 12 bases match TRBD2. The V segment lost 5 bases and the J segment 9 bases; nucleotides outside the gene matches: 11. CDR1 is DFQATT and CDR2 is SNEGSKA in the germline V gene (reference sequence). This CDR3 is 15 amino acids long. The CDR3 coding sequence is TGCAGTGCTCTTGGTCGACTAGCGGGAGCGGTTGAGCAGTTCTTC. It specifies CSALGRLAGAVEQFF.

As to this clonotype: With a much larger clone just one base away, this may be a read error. The CDR3 sequence is CSLVPMGFSSEQYF. The CDR3 DNA follows: TGCAGCCTTGTCCCGATGGGCTTCTCTAGCGAGCAGTACTTC. The V and J genes are TRBV29-1 and TRBJ2-5; D gene ambiguous. Gene TRBJ2-7 matches the end of the DNA better, so the J call may be wrong. This CDR3 spans 14 amino acids. Germline CDR1 and CDR2: SQVTM and ANQGSEA.

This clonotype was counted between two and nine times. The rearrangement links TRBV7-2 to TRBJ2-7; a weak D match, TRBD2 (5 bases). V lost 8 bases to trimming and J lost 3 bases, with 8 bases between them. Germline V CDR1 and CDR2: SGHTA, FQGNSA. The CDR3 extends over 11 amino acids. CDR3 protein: CASGSFYEQYF. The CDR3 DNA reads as TGTGCCAGCGGGAGTTTCTACGAGCAGTACTTC.

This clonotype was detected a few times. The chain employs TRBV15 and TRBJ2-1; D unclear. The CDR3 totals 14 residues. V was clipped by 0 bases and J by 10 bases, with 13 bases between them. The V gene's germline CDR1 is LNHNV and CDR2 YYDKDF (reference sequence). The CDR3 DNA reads TGTGCCACCAGCAGAGAAATCGCGTCTGAGGAGCAGTTCTTC. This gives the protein CATSREIASEEQFF. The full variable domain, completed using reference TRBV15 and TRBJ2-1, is DAMVIQNPRYQVTQFGKPVTLSCSQTLNHNVMYWYQQKSSQAPKLLFHYYDKDFNNEADTPDNFQSRRPNTSFCFLDIRSPGLGDTAMYLCATSREIASEEQFFGPGTRLTVL.

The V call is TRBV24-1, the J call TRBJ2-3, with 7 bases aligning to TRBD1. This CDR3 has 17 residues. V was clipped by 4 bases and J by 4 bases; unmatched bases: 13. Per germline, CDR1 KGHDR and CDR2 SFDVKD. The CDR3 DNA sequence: TGTGCCACCAGTGACCCTGGGACAGAGAGCACATCAGATACGCAGTATTTT. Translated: CATSDPGTESTSDTQYF.

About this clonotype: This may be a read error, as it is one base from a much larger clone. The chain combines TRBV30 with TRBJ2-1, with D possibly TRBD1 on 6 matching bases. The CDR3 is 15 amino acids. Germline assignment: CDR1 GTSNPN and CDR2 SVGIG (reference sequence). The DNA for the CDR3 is TGTGTCTGGAGTGAAGGTGGGGACACCTACAATGAGCAGTTCTTC. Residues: CVWSEGGDTYNEQFF.

The chain's CDR3 is CASSYPKGRFNEQFF. CDR3 bases: TGTGCCAGCAGTTACCCGAAGGGGCGCTTCAATGAGCAGTTCTTC. J is TRBJ2-1 and V is TRBV6-2 or TRBV6-3; tentative D call: TRBD1 (5 bases). V was cut by 2 bases and J by 6 bases, with 14 bases left in between. The germline CDR1 and CDR2 sequences are MNHEY and SVGEGT. This CDR3 comprises 15 residues.

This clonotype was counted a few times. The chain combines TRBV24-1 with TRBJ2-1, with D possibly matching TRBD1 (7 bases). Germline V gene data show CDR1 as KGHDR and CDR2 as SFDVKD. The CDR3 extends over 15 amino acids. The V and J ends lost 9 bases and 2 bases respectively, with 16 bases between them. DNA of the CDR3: TGTGCCACCTCCGCCGGAGGGGGCACCTACAATGAGCAGTTCTTC. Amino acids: CATSAGGGTYNEQFF.

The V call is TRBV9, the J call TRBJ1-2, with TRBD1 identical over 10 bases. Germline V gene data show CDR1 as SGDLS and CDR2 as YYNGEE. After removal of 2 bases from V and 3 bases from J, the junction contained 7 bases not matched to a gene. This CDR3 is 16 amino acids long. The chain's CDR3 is CASSVRQGALDYGYTF. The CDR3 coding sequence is TGTGCCAGCAGCGTTAGACAGGGGGCTCTGGACTATGGCTACACCTTC.

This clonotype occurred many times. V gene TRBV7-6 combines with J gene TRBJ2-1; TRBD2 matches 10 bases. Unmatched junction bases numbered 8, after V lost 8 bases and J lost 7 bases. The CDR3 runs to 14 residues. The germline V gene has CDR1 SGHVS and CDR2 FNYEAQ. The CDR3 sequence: CASGLAGVGNEQFF. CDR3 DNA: TGTGCCAGCGGTCTAGCGGGAGTGGGAAATGAGCAGTTCTTC.

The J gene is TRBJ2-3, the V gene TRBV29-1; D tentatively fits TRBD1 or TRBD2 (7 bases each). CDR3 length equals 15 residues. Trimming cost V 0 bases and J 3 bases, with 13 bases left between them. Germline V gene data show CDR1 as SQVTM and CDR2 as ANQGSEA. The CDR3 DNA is TGCAGCGTTGAAGATCAGGGGGAGGGGACAGATACGCAGTATTTT. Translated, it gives CSVEDQGEGTDTQYF.